The rows below give T cell receptor beta chains drawn from one sample of a study of brain T cells in children with intractable seizures. Generated by immunoSEQ multiplex PCR, the TCRdb table keeps only in-frame clones and is missing some. The sample holds approximately 330,000 clones; over 90% are singletons and the top ten take 5.7%. Sample: peripheral blood, taken about 5 months after surgery. The receptors were sampled from a boy under two years old with tuberous sclerosis and intractable seizures. The CDR3 runs from the conserved cysteine through the conserved F or W. A D gene is named only where the DNA matches it firmly. Some rows have no size entry. The others give once, few or many, or a class for an expanded clone.

clone_size,v_call,j_call,d_call,cdr3_nt,cdr3_aa
NA,TRBV20-1,TRBJ2-3,NA,TGCAGCCTAACTAGCACAGATACGCAGTATTTT,CSLTSTDTQYF
NA,TRBV2,TRBJ1-3,NA,TGTGCCAGCAGCGACCCCGGCTCTGGAAACACCATATATTTT,CASSDPGSGNTIYF
NA,TRBV6-5,TRBJ2-5,TRBD1,TGTGCCAGCAGTTACTCGAAGGGGGCAGAGACCCAGTACTTC,CASSYSKGAETQYF
NA,TRBV21-1,TRBJ1-5,NA,TGTGCCAGCAGCGTCGGACAGGGCGGCAATCAGCCCCAGCATTTT,CASSVGQGGNQPQHF
NA,TRBV19,TRBJ1-1,TRBD1,TGTGCCAGCCAGATGGACAGGGAGAACACTGAAGCTTTCTTT,CASQMDRENTEAFF
NA,TRBV3-1/TRBV3-2,TRBJ2-5,TRBD2,TGTGCCAGCAGCCGATCTTTCTATTCCGGGACTAGCGGGGGCAAAGAGACCCAGTACTTC,CASSRSFYSGTSGGKETQYF
NA,TRBV19,TRBJ1-1,NA,TGTGCCAGTAGTATGGGAGGGAAAGCTTTCTTT,CASSMGGKAFF
NA,TRBV19,TRBJ2-5,NA,TGTGCCAGTAGTATCCAGGGTACTCAAGAGACCCAGTACTTC,CASSIQGTQETQYF
NA,TRBV5-1,TRBJ2-7,TRBD2,TGCGCCAGCCGGACTAGCGGGACGGGAGAGCAGTACTTC,CASRTSGTGEQYF
NA,TRBV4-1,TRBJ1-2,TRBD1,TGCGCCAGCAGCCAGACAGGGGGACGGTATGGCTACACCTTC,CASSQTGGRYGYTF
NA,TRBV7-9,TRBJ1-2,TRBD1,TGTGCCAGCAGCCTCATTGGGGTGGGGACAGATGGCTACACCTTC,CASSLIGVGTDGYTF
NA,TRBV11-3,TRBJ2-7,NA,TGTGCCAGCAGCTGGGCGGACAGCTCCTACGAGCAGTACTTC,CASSWADSSYEQYF
NA,TRBV10-3,TRBJ1-1,NA,TGTGCCATCAAGGGGTTGAGGAACACTGAAGCTTTCTTT,CAIKGLRNTEAFF
NA,TRBV15,TRBJ2-7,TRBD1,TGTGCCACCAGCAGAAAGACAGGGGGCCGAGAGCAGTACTTC,CATSRKTGGREQYF
NA,TRBV3-1/TRBV3-2,TRBJ1-3,NA,TGTGCCAGCAGCCAGCGGGACACCTTAAACACCATATATTTT,CASSQRDTLNTIYF
NA,TRBV7-2,TRBJ1-2,NA,TGTGCCAGCAGCCCCGACGGGTTCTATGGCTACACCTTC,CASSPDGFYGYTF
NA,TRBV7-2,TRBJ2-1,TRBD1,TGTGCCAGCAGCTTACGTCAGGGGGCGCGTGGTGAGCAGTTCTTC,CASSLRQGARGEQFF
NA,TRBV9,TRBJ2-1,NA,TGTGCCAGCAGCCATGGACCACCTACCTACAATGAGCAGTTCTTC,CASSHGPPTYNEQFF
NA,TRBV11-3,TRBJ2-6,NA,TGTGCCAGCAACGGTCGTTCTGGGGCCAACGTCCTGACTTTC,CASNGRSGANVLTF
NA,TRBV7-8,TRBJ2-7,NA,TGTGCCAGCAGTTCTAGGGGGTCCTACTCCTACGAGCAGTACTTC,CASSSRGSYSYEQYF
NA,TRBV5-1,TRBJ2-1,TRBD1,TGCGCCAGCAGCTCGGACAGGGGTAAGGGGAATGAGCAGTTCTTC,CASSSDRGKGNEQFF
NA,TRBV11-1,TRBJ2-3,NA,TGTGCCAGCAGCCCCCACGGACACGGCACAGATACGCAGTATTTT,CASSPHGHGTDTQYF
NA,TRBV13,TRBJ2-7,NA,TGTGCCAGCAGCTTAGGCCACTCGGGCCCCTACGAGCAGTACTTC,CASSLGHSGPYEQYF
NA,TRBV6-1,TRBJ1-2,NA,TGTGCCAGCAGTGAAGTGGCAGGGGACGACTATGGCTACACCTTC,CASSEVAGDDYGYTF
NA,TRBV21-1,TRBJ2-3,NA,TGTGCCAGCACCAAGACGGACGGGCCAGATACGCAGTATTTT,CASTKTDGPDTQYF
NA,TRBV2,TRBJ1-3,TRBD1,TGTGCCAGCAGTGAAGTGGACAGGAGTTACTCTGGAAACACCATATATTTT,CASSEVDRSYSGNTIYF
NA,TRBV6-5,TRBJ2-2,NA,TGTGCCAGCGCTAAGGACACCGGGGAGCTGTTTTTT,CASAKDTGELFF
once,TRBV4-1,TRBJ2-1,TRBD2,TGCGCCAGCAGCCAAGATGGGGGTAGCGGGAGCCCGCCTCAGTTCTTC,CASSQDGGSGSPPQFF
once,TRBV27,TRBJ2-7,NA,TGTGCCAGCAGTTTATCGCCCCTGAACGAGCAGTACTTC,CASSLSPLNEQYF
NA,TRBV13,TRBJ2-7,NA,TGTGCCAGCAGCGACAGTGACTACGAGCAGTACTTC,CASSDSDYEQYF
once,TRBV24-1,TRBJ2-2,TRBD1,TGTGCCACCAGTGCCCGCGCCAGGACAGGGAACACCGGGGAGCTGTTTTTT,CATSARARTGNTGELFF
NA,TRBV19,TRBJ1-5,NA,TGTGCCAGCGACCACGGGAGAGAGCCCCAGCATTTT,CASDHGREPQHF
NA,TRBV27,TRBJ2-1,NA,TGTGCCAGCAGCCCCCGTGGCGCGGAGCAGTTCTTC,CASSPRGAEQFF
NA,TRBV6-5,TRBJ2-3,TRBD2,TGTGCCAGCAGCGGTAGCGGGAGGTTAACAGATACGCAGTATTTT,CASSGSGRLTDTQYF
once,TRBV6-1,TRBJ2-7,NA,TGTGCCAGCAGTGAAGGAAGACAGAGTAACCTCCTGTACGAGCAGTACTTC,CASSEGRQSNLLYEQYF
NA,TRBV4-2,TRBJ2-5,TRBD2,TGTGCCAGCAGCCAACCCATAGCGGGGGGTCAAGAGACCCAGTACTTC,CASSQPIAGGQETQYF
NA,TRBV5-1,TRBJ1-2,NA,TGCGCCAGCAGCTTGGGCCTACGGGCCGGGACGGCCCTCTATGGCTACACCTTC,CASSLGLRAGTALYGYTF
few,TRBV7-9,TRBJ1-6,NA,TGTGCCAGCAGCCAGGTGAATTCACCCCTCCACTTT,CASSQVNSPLHF
NA,TRBV5-5,TRBJ2-7,TRBD1,TGTGCCAGCAGCTTGGCGGGGACAGGGGCAAACGAGCAGTACTTC,CASSLAGTGANEQYF
NA,TRBV6-6,TRBJ2-7,TRBD2,TGTGCCAGCAGTCACACCCTTAGCGGGGGGCCCTCCTACGAGCAGTACTTC,CASSHTLSGGPSYEQYF
NA,TRBV27,TRBJ2-1,NA,TGTGCCAGCAGTTCGCGACCCGGACACTACTACAATGAGCAGTTCTTC,CASSSRPGHYYNEQFF
NA,TRBV18,TRBJ1-6,TRBD1,TGTGCCAGCTCACCACCAGGACAGGGTTTCCAAAATTCACCCCTCCACTTT,CASSPPGQGFQNSPLHF
NA,TRBV6-5,TRBJ1-5,NA,TGTGCCAGCAGCCCGACACCATATAGCAATCAGCCCCAGCATTTT,CASSPTPYSNQPQHF
NA,TRBV19,TRBJ2-2,NA,TGTGCCACGCGAGGGGGGGCCACCGGGGAGCTGTTTTTT,CATRGGATGELFF
NA,TRBV7-9,TRBJ1-2,NA,TGTGCCAGCAGCTTAGGGGGGCAAGCTAGGGATGGCTACACCTTC,CASSLGGQARDGYTF
NA,TRBV4-1,TRBJ1-1,NA,TGCGCCAGCAGCCTACCTTCGGTGAACACTGAAGCTTTCTTT,CASSLPSVNTEAFF
NA,TRBV4-1,TRBJ2-7,TRBD1,TGCGCCAGCAGGCGTGCGGGACAGGGGTTCTACGAGCAGTACTTC,CASRRAGQGFYEQYF
NA,TRBV10-3,TRBJ1-5,TRBD1,TGTGCCATCAGCCAGGGGACAGGGGGCCAGCCCCAGCATTTT,CAISQGTGGQPQHF
NA,TRBV9,TRBJ1-2,NA,TGTGCCAGCAGCGACTCGCAGTCCCGCGGCTACACCTTC,CASSDSQSRGYTF
NA,TRBV7-9,TRBJ1-1,NA,TGTGCCAGCAGTCTAGACAGCACAAACACTGAAGCTTTCTTT,CASSLDSTNTEAFF
NA,TRBV6-4,TRBJ1-5,NA,TGTGCCAGCAGCAAGGACAGAAGGGGATATAGCAATCAGCCCCAGCATTTT,CASSKDRRGYSNQPQHF
NA,TRBV30,TRBJ1-2,NA,TGTGCCTGGAGTTCCCCAGGGGGCTACACCTTC,CAWSSPGGYTF
NA,TRBV5-1,TRBJ2-3,NA,TGCGCCAGCAGCTTGGATGTGGGCAGGCCCACAGATACGCAGTATTTT,CASSLDVGRPTDTQYF
NA,TRBV6-6,TRBJ1-1,NA,TGTGCCAGCAGTTACGCAGGGCCGTCGGCTGAAGCTTTCTTT,CASSYAGPSAEAFF